The clone carrying this T cell receptor (beta chain) was seen a handful of times. Its antigen remains unknown. This sample includes further DNA sequences coding for the same CDR3. Here immunoSEQ multiplex PCR was the method, and the copy in TCRdb shows in-frame clones only, minus some. Seen here are 2 million to 2.5 million clones, 85% to 95% observed once, and the top ten hold approximately 0.4%. This sample is part of a study of shared clonotypes between healthy human individuals. CD4+ cells underwent separation, giving CD45RA+ naive and CD45RA-negative memory subsets. The study's findings and limits: Clonotypes shared by all four sorted-subset donors had higher generation probabilities than non-shared clonotypes. It was the few donors that limited the genetic and exposure-history diversity represented.

Germline trimming cut 3 bases from V and 4 bases from J; bases unmatched to any gene: 4. The CDR3 is made up of 14 amino acids. CDR1 is LNHDA and CDR2 is SQIVND in the germline V gene (reference sequence). The sample consisted of naive CD4+ T cells from PBMCs. Subset described: CD45RA+ positively selected. The rearrangement links TRBV19 to TRBJ1-1, with TRBD1 matching 8 bases. This receptor was taken from a man between 18 and 29 years old in good health. Some clones in this sample may be carry-over from other donors' samples. The CDR3, as DNA: TGTGCCAGTAGTATCGGGACAGGAGGCACTGAAGCTTTCTTT. Its translation is CASSIGTGGTEAFF.